The rows below give T cell receptor beta chains drawn from one sample of a study of T cell responses to AZD1222 COVID-19 vaccine. Some clones are missing from TCRdb's copy, which holds only in-frame ones; the method was immunoSEQ multiplex PCR. The data contain about 90,000 clones, 88% of them seen just once; the ten biggest clones take up about 5.8%. The sequencing used peripheral blood, collected on day 0 of AZD1222 vaccination. The origin of the receptors is an adult in good health. CDR3s include the opening cysteine and the closing phenylalanine or tryptophan. The D gene is left open where the match is weak. Not every row has a clone size; where given, it reads once, few, many or a size class.

CDR3 DNA: TGTGCCAGCAGTGACGCCACAGGGGACGGGGCCAACGTCCTGACTTTC; CDR3 protein: CASSDATGDGANVLTF; D gene: TRBD1; V gene: TRBV6-4; clone size: few; J gene: TRBJ2-6
CDR3 DNA: TGTGCCAGCAGCTCAAGGACAGGACCTAACTATGGCTACACCTTC; CDR3 protein: CASSSRTGPNYGYTF; D gene: TRBD1; V gene: TRBV7-8; clone size: -; J gene: TRBJ1-2
CDR3 DNA: TGTGCCAGCAGCTTGGGACTAGAATTACGCAATGAGCAGTTCTTC; CDR3 protein: CASSLGLELRNEQFF; D gene: -; V gene: TRBV5-4; clone size: -; J gene: TRBJ2-1
CDR3 DNA: TGTGCCAGCAGTGTGAGGATGGGGGTTATGCCTTTTGAGCAGTTCTTC; CDR3 protein: CASSVRMGVMPFEQFF; D gene: -; V gene: TRBV6-1; clone size: -; J gene: TRBJ2-1
CDR3 DNA: TGCGCCAGCAGACCAGACAGACGAACAACTAATGAAAAACTGTTTTTT; CDR3 protein: CASRPDRRTTNEKLFF; D gene: -; V gene: TRBV23-1; clone size: -; J gene: TRBJ1-4
CDR3 DNA: TGTGCCAGCAGCCGGACAGGGGGCTTCGCCGGGGAGCTGTTTTTT; CDR3 protein: CASSRTGGFAGELFF; D gene: TRBD1; V gene: TRBV27; clone size: -; J gene: TRBJ2-2
CDR3 DNA: TGTGCCAGCAGCTTGGCCTCGAACACTGAAGCTTTCTTT; CDR3 protein: CASSLASNTEAFF; D gene: -; V gene: TRBV5-6; clone size: -; J gene: TRBJ1-1
CDR3 DNA: TGTGCCAGCAGCCAAGGGACGTTACAAGAGACCCAGTACTTC; CDR3 protein: CASSQGTLQETQYF; D gene: -; V gene: TRBV3-1/TRBV3-2; clone size: -; J gene: TRBJ2-5
CDR3 DNA: TGTGCCAGTAGCGGTTACGGAGAGGACTCCTACAATGAGCAGTTCTTC; CDR3 protein: CASSGYGEDSYNEQFF; D gene: -; V gene: TRBV19; clone size: -; J gene: TRBJ2-1
CDR3 DNA: TGCGCCAGCAGCTTGGCAGGGGGACAATACAATGAGCAGTTCTTC; CDR3 protein: CASSLAGGQYNEQFF; D gene: TRBD1; V gene: TRBV5-1; clone size: -; J gene: TRBJ2-1
CDR3 DNA: TGTGCCAGCAGCGTATTTTCTCGGGATGGGGAAAAACTGTTTTTT; CDR3 protein: CASSVFSRDGEKLFF; D gene: -; V gene: TRBV9; clone size: -; J gene: TRBJ1-4
CDR3 DNA: TGTGCCAGCAGAGGAGAAAACAATGAGCAGTTCTTC; CDR3 protein: CASRGENNEQFF; D gene: -; V gene: TRBV2; clone size: -; J gene: TRBJ2-1
CDR3 DNA: TGCAGCTCCTACCCCCGGGACAGCAACAATGAGCAGTTCTTC; CDR3 protein: CSSYPRDSNNEQFF; D gene: TRBD1; V gene: TRBV29-1; clone size: -; J gene: TRBJ2-1
CDR3 DNA: TGTGCCAGCAGCATCTCCGACAGGGCGGAAGGCTACACCTTC; CDR3 protein: CASSISDRAEGYTF; D gene: TRBD1; V gene: TRBV7-9; clone size: -; J gene: TRBJ1-2
CDR3 DNA: TGTGCCAGCAGACAGGGATCGCAAAATTCACCCCTCCACTTT; CDR3 protein: CASRQGSQNSPLHF; D gene: -; V gene: TRBV6-5; clone size: -; J gene: TRBJ1-6
CDR3 DNA: TGTGCCAGCAGCTTCGGAGGGATCGGTGGAAACACCATATATTTT; CDR3 protein: CASSFGGIGGNTIYF; D gene: -; V gene: TRBV5-8; clone size: -; J gene: TRBJ1-3
CDR3 DNA: TGCGCCAGCAGCCAGGGACAGGGCCCTAATGAAAAACTGTTTTTT; CDR3 protein: CASSQGQGPNEKLFF; D gene: TRBD1; V gene: TRBV4-1; clone size: -; J gene: TRBJ1-4
CDR3 DNA: TGTGCCAGTAGTATGGGGACAGGGACCTCTGGAAACACCATATATTTT; CDR3 protein: CASSMGTGTSGNTIYF; D gene: TRBD1; V gene: TRBV19; clone size: once; J gene: TRBJ1-3
CDR3 DNA: TGTGCCAGCAGCTACGACGGGAATCAGCCCCAGCATTTT; CDR3 protein: CASSYDGNQPQHF; D gene: -; V gene: TRBV7-9; clone size: -; J gene: TRBJ1-5
CDR3 DNA: TGTGCCAGCAGCTCAATAGGCGCCAGCTCCTACAATGGGCAGTTCTTC; CDR3 protein: CASSSIGASSYNGQFF; D gene: -; V gene: TRBV7-2; clone size: -; J gene: TRBJ2-1
CDR3 DNA: TGTGCCAGTAGTATAGATGACAGGGTATACCAGCCCCAGCATTTT; CDR3 protein: CASSIDDRVYQPQHF; D gene: TRBD1; V gene: TRBV19; clone size: -; J gene: TRBJ1-5
CDR3 DNA: TGTGCCAGCAGCCCCAGGGACTGGGGAGATACGCAGTATTTT; CDR3 protein: CASSPRDWGDTQYF; D gene: -; V gene: TRBV9; clone size: -; J gene: TRBJ2-3
CDR3 DNA: TGTGCCTGGGTCACCTTCTCGGGACCGCTCAACCCTAACTATGGCTACACCTTC; CDR3 protein: CAWVTFSGPLNPNYGYTF; D gene: -; V gene: TRBV30; clone size: once; J gene: TRBJ1-2
CDR3 DNA: TGTGCCACCAGTGAAGGAGGGACCGAGGTGTACGAGCAGTACTTC; CDR3 protein: CATSEGGTEVYEQYF; D gene: -; V gene: TRBV24-1; clone size: -; J gene: TRBJ2-7
CDR3 DNA: TGTGCCAGCCTATCCCGGTTGGGGGGGTCAGCAGATACGCAGTATTTT; CDR3 protein: CASLSRLGGSADTQYF; D gene: TRBD2; V gene: TRBV7-6; clone size: -; J gene: TRBJ2-3
CDR3 DNA: TGTGCCAGCAGTCCCCTGGGACAGGGGCCCGGGGAGCTGTTTTTT; CDR3 protein: CASSPLGQGPGELFF; D gene: TRBD1; V gene: TRBV27; clone size: few; J gene: TRBJ2-2
CDR3 DNA: TGTGCCAGCATCCGGTCGGTCTCCTATAATTCACCCCTCCACTTT; CDR3 protein: CASIRSVSYNSPLHF; D gene: -; V gene: TRBV6-5; clone size: -; J gene: TRBJ1-6
CDR3 DNA: TGCAGTGCTAGTAGGGAGGAGACCCAGTACTTC; CDR3 protein: CSASREETQYF; D gene: -; V gene: TRBV20-1; clone size: -; J gene: TRBJ2-5
CDR3 DNA: TGTGCCAGCAGACCCCGGACGGGAATTGAAAAACTGTTTTTT; CDR3 protein: CASRPRTGIEKLFF; D gene: -; V gene: TRBV27; clone size: -; J gene: TRBJ1-4
CDR3 DNA: TGTGCCAGCAGCTTAGAGGGGCCCCACGAGCAGTACTTC; CDR3 protein: CASSLEGPHEQYF; D gene: -; V gene: TRBV7-9; clone size: -; J gene: TRBJ2-7
CDR3 DNA: TGTGCCAGCACCAAGACAGGGAACGAGCAGTACTTC; CDR3 protein: CASTKTGNEQYF; D gene: TRBD1; V gene: TRBV2; clone size: -; J gene: TRBJ2-7
CDR3 DNA: TGTGCCAGCAGACGGACAGCTAATCAGCCCCAGCATTTT; CDR3 protein: CASRRTANQPQHF; D gene: -; V gene: TRBV6-5; clone size: -; J gene: TRBJ1-5
CDR3 DNA: TGTGCCAGCAGCCGGGACACGTTGACAGATACGCAGTATTTT; CDR3 protein: CASSRDTLTDTQYF; D gene: -; V gene: TRBV6-5; clone size: -; J gene: TRBJ2-3
CDR3 DNA: TGTGCCAGCAGTCTCTGGGTCCAGGGGAACTCCGGGGAGCTGTTTTTT; CDR3 protein: CASSLWVQGNSGELFF; D gene: -; V gene: TRBV28; clone size: -; J gene: TRBJ2-2
CDR3 DNA: TGTGCCAGCAGCTCGGGGACACCGTCTAATGAAAAACTGTTTTTT; CDR3 protein: CASSSGTPSNEKLFF; D gene: -; V gene: TRBV6-5; clone size: -; J gene: TRBJ1-4
CDR3 DNA: TGTGCCACCAGTGATCCGGGACAGGGTTCCTCTGGGGCCAACGTCCTGACTTTC; CDR3 protein: CATSDPGQGSSGANVLTF; D gene: TRBD1; V gene: TRBV24-1; clone size: many; J gene: TRBJ2-6
CDR3 DNA: TGCAGCGTTCTCAGGGAATTGACCACCGGGGAGCTGTTTTTT; CDR3 protein: CSVLRELTTGELFF; D gene: -; V gene: TRBV29-1; clone size: -; J gene: TRBJ2-2
CDR3 DNA: TGCGCCAGCAGCCCCGGTTTGGTAGACATGGGTCAAGAGACCCAGTACTTC; CDR3 protein: CASSPGLVDMGQETQYF; D gene: -; V gene: TRBV5-1; clone size: few; J gene: TRBJ2-5
CDR3 DNA: TGTGCCAGCACAGGGATTCTCAATGAGCAGTTCTTC; CDR3 protein: CASTGILNEQFF; D gene: -; V gene: TRBV6-5; clone size: -; J gene: TRBJ2-1
CDR3 DNA: TGTGCCAGCAGCCAAGATGTGGGAAGGGAAGCTTTCTTT; CDR3 protein: CASSQDVGREAFF; D gene: -; V gene: TRBV3-1/TRBV3-2; clone size: -; J gene: TRBJ1-1
CDR3 DNA: TGTGCCAGCAGCTTATCCGGGGGGACCACCTACGAGCAGTACTTC; CDR3 protein: CASSLSGGTTYEQYF; D gene: TRBD2; V gene: TRBV11-2; clone size: -; J gene: TRBJ2-7
CDR3 DNA: TGTGCCAGCAGTCAAGCAGGGGGCTCTGGAAACACCATATATTTT; CDR3 protein: CASSQAGGSGNTIYF; D gene: TRBD1; V gene: TRBV7-8; clone size: -; J gene: TRBJ1-3
CDR3 DNA: TGTGCCAGCAGCCCTACAGGGAGCGAAAAACTGTTTTTT; CDR3 protein: CASSPTGSEKLFF; D gene: -; V gene: TRBV5-8; clone size: once; J gene: TRBJ1-4
CDR3 DNA: TGTGCCAGCAGCCAAGGGGGCGGGAACTACGAGCAGTACTTC; CDR3 protein: CASSQGGGNYEQYF; D gene: -; V gene: TRBV4-2; clone size: -; J gene: TRBJ2-7
CDR3 DNA: TGTGCCAGCAGTGAATATAGGGCGGTAAATGAGCAGTTCTTC; CDR3 protein: CASSEYRAVNEQFF; D gene: -; V gene: TRBV25-1; clone size: -; J gene: TRBJ2-1
CDR3 DNA: TGTGCCAGCAGTACCGGTCCCGGGGAGCTGTTTTTT; CDR3 protein: CASSTGPGELFF; D gene: -; V gene: TRBV6-5; clone size: -; J gene: TRBJ2-2
CDR3 DNA: TGTGCCAGCAGTTTAGGGGGAGGCTACCCTTACGAGCAGTACTTC; CDR3 protein: CASSLGGGYPYEQYF; D gene: -; V gene: TRBV28; clone size: -; J gene: TRBJ2-7
CDR3 DNA: TGTGCCAGCAGTCCCCGACAGAATGAGCAGTTCTTC; CDR3 protein: CASSPRQNEQFF; D gene: -; V gene: TRBV6-5; clone size: -; J gene: TRBJ2-1
CDR3 DNA: TGTGCCAGCAGTTTATGGGAGGGGGCGGGAGATACGCAGTATTTT; CDR3 protein: CASSLWEGAGDTQYF; D gene: -; V gene: TRBV28; clone size: -; J gene: TRBJ2-3
CDR3 DNA: TGTGCCAGCCTTACGAACACCGGGGAGCTGTTTTTT; CDR3 protein: CASLTNTGELFF; D gene: -; V gene: TRBV27; clone size: -; J gene: TRBJ2-2
CDR3 DNA: TGTGCCAGCAGCGCAGACTCCCAAGGGAGTCAGCCCCAGCATTTT; CDR3 protein: CASSADSQGSQPQHF; D gene: -; V gene: TRBV6-4; clone size: -; J gene: TRBJ1-5
CDR3 DNA: TGTGCCAGCAACAGGGGGACAAATGAAAAACTGTTTTTT; CDR3 protein: CASNRGTNEKLFF; D gene: TRBD1; V gene: TRBV2; clone size: -; J gene: TRBJ1-4
CDR3 DNA: TGTGCCAGCACCCATAGCAATCAGCCCCAGCATTTT; CDR3 protein: CASTHSNQPQHF; D gene: -; V gene: TRBV12-3/TRBV12-4; clone size: -; J gene: TRBJ1-5
CDR3 DNA: TGTGCCAGCAGCTTAGACGGGCGTAGCAATCAGCCCCAGCATTTT; CDR3 protein: CASSLDGRSNQPQHF; D gene: -; V gene: TRBV7-9; clone size: few; J gene: TRBJ1-5
CDR3 DNA: TGTGCCAGCAGCCTAAGGACAGGGTCGCAAGAGACCCAGTACTTC; CDR3 protein: CASSLRTGSQETQYF; D gene: TRBD1; V gene: TRBV7-7; clone size: -; J gene: TRBJ2-5